Listed below are T cell receptor beta chains from one sample, sequenced in a study of cytomegalovirus exposure and HLA in healthy donors. The data were produced by immunoSEQ multiplex PCR, yet TCRdb's version contains in-frame clones alone and is incomplete. The sample lists 35,000 to 50,000 clones, roughly half seen once, with about 12% in the top ten. Sequenced input: PBMCs. Receptors were obtained from a human donor in good health. CDR3s include the opening cysteine and the closing phenylalanine or tryptophan. A D gene is named only where the DNA matches it firmly. Clone sizes are given selectively: once, few, many, or a class where the clone is expanded.

abundance	j_gene	v_gene	d_gene	len	CDR3aa	CDR3nt
few	TRBJ1-1	TRBV5-6	TRBD1	13	CASRDRGSYEAFF	TGTGCCAGCCGGGACAGGGGGTCATATGAAGCTTTCTTT
-	TRBJ2-3	TRBV5-1	TRBD2	16	CASSFLAGGKTDTQYF	TGCGCCAGCAGCTTTCTAGCGGGGGGAAAGACAGATACGCAGTATTTT
-	TRBJ1-1	TRBV10-3	-	13	CAIIKQEGAEAFF	TGTGCCATCATAAAACAGGAAGGCGCTGAAGCTTTCTTT
-	TRBJ2-1	TRBV9	-	14	CASSLGAGYNEQFF	TGTGCCAGCAGTTTAGGGGCGGGGTATAATGAGCAGTTCTTC
once	TRBJ2-3	TRBV11-3	TRBD2	18	CASSLDSAFLAGSDTQYF	TGTGCCAGCAGCTTAGATTCCGCCTTCCTAGCGGGATCAGATACGCAGTATTTT
medium-sized	TRBJ1-3	TRBV6-1	-	18	CASSELRDIWDSGNTIYF	TGTGCCAGCAGTGAACTCCGGGACATCTGGGACTCTGGAAACACCATATATTTT
few	TRBJ1-5	TRBV2	TRBD1	15	CASSAGRGIFQPQHF	TGTGCCAGCAGTGCGGGCAGGGGGATATTTCAGCCCCAGCATTTT
-	TRBJ2-1	TRBV6-6	-	14	CASVRDSSYNEQFF	TGTGCCAGCGTTCGGGATAGCTCCTACAATGAGCAGTTCTTC
-	TRBJ1-1	TRBV28	-	15	CASSPYRTLNTEAFF	TGTGCCAGCAGTCCATACAGGACCTTGAACACTGAAGCTTTCTTT
-	TRBJ2-3	TRBV5-4	TRBD1	16	CASSPGTAPFTDTQYF	TGTGCCAGCAGCCCCGGGACAGCACCCTTCACAGATACGCAGTATTTT
-	TRBJ1-1	TRBV13	-	18	CASSLLGVGVAGYTEAFF	TGTGCCAGCAGCTTATTGGGCGTTGGTGTTGCGGGTTACACTGAAGCTTTCTTT
-	TRBJ2-7	TRBV7-8	TRBD2	17	CASSPPVGSGVSHEQYF	TGTGCCAGCAGCCCACCCGTTGGTAGCGGGGTTTCTCACGAGCAGTACTTC
-	TRBJ1-2	TRBV7-9	TRBD1	12	CASSTRTGLYTF	TGTGCCAGCAGCACAAGGACAGGGCTTTACACCTTC
few	TRBJ1-1	TRBV7-6	-	15	CASSPRVFLNTEAFF	TGTGCCAGCAGCCCCCGGGTCTTCCTGAACACTGAAGCTTTCTTT
few	TRBJ2-1	TRBV5-1	-	15	CASSLVMVAGNEQFF	TGCGCCAGCAGCTTGGTCATGGTAGCTGGCAATGAGCAGTTCTTC
-	TRBJ2-7	TRBV4-3	-	16	CASSQDVQTGDYEQYF	TGCGCCAGCAGCCAAGATGTACAAACGGGTGACTACGAGCAGTACTTC
-	TRBJ1-5	TRBV19	TRBD1	15	CASRVGQNSNQPQHF	TGTGCCAGTAGGGTGGGACAGAATAGCAATCAGCCCCAGCATTTT
few	TRBJ2-1	TRBV11-2	TRBD2	15	CASSLDQLAGNEQFF	TGTGCCAGCAGCTTAGATCAACTAGCGGGAAATGAGCAGTTCTTC
-	TRBJ2-7	TRBV5-1	TRBD2	17	CASSPGTSGRIIYEQYF	TGCGCCAGCAGCCCTGGGACTAGCGGGAGGATCATATACGAGCAGTACTTC
-	TRBJ2-3	TRBV7-9	TRBD2	16	CASSLAPLAGGDTQYF	TGTGCCAGCAGCTTAGCCCCCTTAGCGGGAGGGGATACGCAGTATTTT
-	TRBJ1-2	TRBV7-9	-	14	CASSLEGGRWGYTF	TGTGCCAGCAGCTTAGAAGGGGGAAGATGGGGCTACACCTTC
few	TRBJ1-5	TRBV5-6	TRBD1	16	CASSLGTGPTHQPQHF	TGTGCCAGCAGCTTAGGGACAGGGCCCACCCATCAGCCCCAGCATTTT
-	TRBJ1-6	TRBV5-1	TRBD1	18	CASSRTGTVRGDNSPLHF	TGCGCCAGCAGTCGAACCGGGACAGTCCGAGGGGATAATTCACCCCTCCACTTT
-	TRBJ1-2	TRBV6-5	-	13	CASRASGGYGYTF	TGTGCCAGCAGGGCCTCGGGGGGCTATGGCTACACCTTC
-	TRBJ2-5	TRBV5-1	TRBD2	14	CASRWTSGQETQYF	TGCGCCAGCAGGTGGACTAGCGGCCAAGAGACCCAGTACTTC
few	TRBJ2-7	TRBV19	-	17	CASSIGRGGWRTGEQYF	TGTGCCAGTAGTATAGGAAGAGGCGGTTGGAGGACGGGCGAGCAGTACTTC
few	TRBJ2-7	TRBV6-5	-	14	CASSYDSFSYEQYF	TGTGCCAGCAGTTACGACAGTTTTTCCTACGAGCAGTACTTC
-	TRBJ1-6	TRBV28	-	13	CASSPDRNSPLHF	TGTGCCAGCAGTCCCGACAGAAATTCACCCCTCCACTTT
-	TRBJ2-2	TRBV14	-	15	CASSQWGPGTGELFF	TGTGCCAGCAGCCAATGGGGGCCGGGCACCGGGGAGCTGTTTTTT
-	TRBJ1-5	TRBV7-2	-	13	CASSANTGQPQHF	TGTGCCAGCAGCGCGAACACAGGTCAGCCCCAGCATTTT
-	TRBJ1-3	TRBV20-1	-	11	CSATRGNTIYF	TGCAGTGCTACCCGTGGAAACACCATATATTTT
-	TRBJ2-7	TRBV7-2	TRBD1	13	CASSWDRGQEQYF	TGTGCCAGCAGCTGGGACAGGGGGCAGGAGCAGTACTTC
few	TRBJ2-7	TRBV5-1	-	15	CASSFSDATADEQYF	TGCGCCAGCAGCTTTTCCGACGCGACAGCCGACGAGCAGTACTTC
-	TRBJ1-4	TRBV29-1	TRBD1	13	CSVYYRGAEKLFF	TGCAGCGTATACTACAGGGGTGCTGAAAAACTGTTTTTT
few	TRBJ2-7	TRBV5-5	-	12	CASSFERYEQYF	TGTGCCAGCAGCTTCGAACGGTACGAGCAGTACTTC
-	TRBJ2-5	TRBV11-3	TRBD2	12	CASSSGEETQYF	TGTGCCAGCAGTAGCGGGGAGGAGACCCAGTACTTC
few	TRBJ1-5	TRBV9	-	13	CASSGGFGQPQHF	TGTGCCAGCAGCGGAGGGTTTGGTCAGCCCCAGCATTTT
-	TRBJ2-5	TRBV2	-	11	CASRSGETQYF	TGTGCCAGCAGGTCGGGAGAGACCCAGTACTTC
-	TRBJ2-5	TRBV4-3	TRBD2	15	CASSQDRGGQETQYF	TGCGCCAGCAGCCAAGATCGGGGGGGCCAGGAGACCCAGTACTTC
-	TRBJ1-3	TRBV5-1	TRBD1	14	CASTNDRAGNTIYF	TGCGCCAGCACCAACGACAGGGCTGGAAACACCATATATTTT
-	TRBJ1-3	TRBV29-1	-	12	CSVDSSGNTIYF	TGCAGCGTTGACAGCTCTGGAAACACCATATATTTT
-	TRBJ1-1	TRBV4-2	-	15	CASSQEPGWNTEAFF	TGTGCCAGCAGCCAAGAGCCAGGGTGGAACACTGAAGCTTTCTTT
once	TRBJ1-2	TRBV27	-	14	CASSFTGGRYGYTF	TGTGCCAGCAGTTTCACAGGCGGACGGTATGGCTACACCTTC
-	TRBJ2-1	TRBV15	-	14	CATSRNREYNEQFF	TGTGCCACCAGCAGGAACAGGGAATACAATGAGCAGTTCTTC
few	TRBJ1-3	TRBV14	-	16	CASSQLTHSSGNTIYF	TGTGCCAGCAGCCAGTTGACACACTCCTCTGGAAACACCATATATTTT
-	TRBJ2-5	TRBV6-6	-	11	CASGSGETQYF	TGTGCCAGCGGGTCGGGAGAGACCCAGTACTTC
-	TRBJ2-7	TRBV7-9	TRBD2	14	CASSVRTSSYEQYF	TGTGCCAGCAGCGTACGGACTAGCTCCTACGAGCAGTACTTC
-	TRBJ2-1	TRBV5-3	TRBD2	19	CARSLNGGTLAGGPNEQFF	TGTGCCAGAAGCTTGAATGGGGGGACGTTAGCGGGAGGGCCAAATGAGCAGTTCTTC
few	TRBJ2-3	TRBV4-3	-	16	CASSLHEGRGADTQYF	TGCGCCAGCAGCCTACACGAGGGCCGGGGGGCGGATACGCAGTATTTT
-	TRBJ2-3	TRBV27	TRBD2	13	CASSFLAGGPLYF	TGTGCCAGCAGTTTCCTAGCGGGAGGGCCATTGTATTTT
-	TRBJ1-2	TRBV7-8	-	14	CASSLTRDTYGYTF	TGTGCCAGCAGCTTAACTAGGGACACCTATGGCTACACCTTC
-	TRBJ1-2	TRBV5-1	-	14	CASSLAPQYYGYTF	TGCGCCAGCAGCTTGGCCCCACAGTACTATGGCTACACCTTC